This note documents a single T cell receptor (beta chain) sequence. The antigen remains unidentified. The entry originates in a study of T cells in Graves' hyperthyroidism and ophthalmopathy. Study-wide results and limits: Most thyroid-expanded clonotypes above 0.001 were also found in blood.

Clinical symptoms, serum thyroxine and TRAb, thyroid ultrasound and orbital computed tomography together formed the diagnostic basis. The TCR beta CDR3 regions underwent amplification using RNA transcripts as the source. HTBI primers drove first-round RT-PCR of the TCR CDR3. MiXCR, applied by TCRdb to the multiplex PCR reads, yields one record per CDR3 protein. The table includes about 500,000 distinct CDR3 sequences, more than 15% detected once. Per germline, CDR1 SGHAT and CDR2 FQNNGV. The CDR3 is 15 residues long. V was trimmed by 5 bases and J by 1 base, leaving 15 bases between them. The receptor was derived from a woman aged 25 to 39 with Graves' ophthalmopathy. The sequenced sample consisted of blood. The chain is built from TRBV11-2 and TRBJ2-7, with D perhaps matching TRBD2 (5 bases). The CDR3 DNA follows: TGTGCCAGCAGCCAAGAGAGTCCGGGGTCCTACGAGCAGTACTTC. This encodes CASSQESPGSYEQYF.